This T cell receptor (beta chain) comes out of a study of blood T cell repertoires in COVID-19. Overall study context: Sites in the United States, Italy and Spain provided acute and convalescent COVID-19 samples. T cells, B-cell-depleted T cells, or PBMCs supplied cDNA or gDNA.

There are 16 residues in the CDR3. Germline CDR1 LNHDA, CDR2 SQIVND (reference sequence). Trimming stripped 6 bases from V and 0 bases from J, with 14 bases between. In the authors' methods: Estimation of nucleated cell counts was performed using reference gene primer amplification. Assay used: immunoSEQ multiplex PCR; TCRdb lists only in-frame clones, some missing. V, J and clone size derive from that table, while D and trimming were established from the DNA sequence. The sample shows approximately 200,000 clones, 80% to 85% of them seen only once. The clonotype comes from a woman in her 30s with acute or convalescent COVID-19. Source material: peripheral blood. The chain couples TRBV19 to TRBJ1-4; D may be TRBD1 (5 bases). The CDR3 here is CASSLSAGTTNEKLFF. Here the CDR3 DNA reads TGTGCCAGTAGCCTTTCTGCAGGGACAACTAATGAAAAACTGTTTTTT.